This T cell receptor beta chain was sequenced in a study of HIV-infected patients and healthy controls. TCRdb re-derived calls from the 5' RACE reads in MiXCR, one entry per CDR3 protein. Of 18,000 or so distinct CDR3 sequences in the sample, around a fifth were seen once. V gave up 11 bases and J gave up 5 bases; unmatched junction bases: 17. This CDR3 contains 15 residues. Germline CDR1 MNHEY, CDR2 SVGEGT. This TCR came from a human donor in good health. The sequenced material came from CD8+ T cells from blood. The gene calls are TRBV6-2 or TRBV6-3 and TRBJ1-1; TRBD1 agrees at 7 bases. The CDR3 DNA sequence: TGTGCCGCCGAATTCTCCAGGGGGGCGAGGACTGAAGCTTTCTTT. Amino acid sequence: CAAEFSRGARTEAFF.